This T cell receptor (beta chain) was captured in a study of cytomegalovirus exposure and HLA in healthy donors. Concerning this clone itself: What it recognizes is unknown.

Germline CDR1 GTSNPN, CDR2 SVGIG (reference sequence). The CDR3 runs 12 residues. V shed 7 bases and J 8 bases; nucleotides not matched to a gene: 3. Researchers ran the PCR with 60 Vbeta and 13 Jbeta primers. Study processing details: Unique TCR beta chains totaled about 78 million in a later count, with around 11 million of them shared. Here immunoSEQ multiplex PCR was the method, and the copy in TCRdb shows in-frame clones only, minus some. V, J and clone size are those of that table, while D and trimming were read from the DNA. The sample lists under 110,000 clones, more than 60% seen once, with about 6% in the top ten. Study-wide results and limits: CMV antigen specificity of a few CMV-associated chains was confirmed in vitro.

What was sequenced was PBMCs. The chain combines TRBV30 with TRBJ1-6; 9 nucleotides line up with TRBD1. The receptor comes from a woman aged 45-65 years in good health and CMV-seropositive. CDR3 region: CALDRGYSPLHF. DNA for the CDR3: TGTGCCTTGGACAGGGGTTATTCACCCCTCCACTTT.